This T cell receptor beta chain was captured by sequencing in a study of CD8 T cells in ankylosing spondylitis. Libraries for TCR beta were made by quantitative 5'-RACE with molecular barcodes. TCRdb passed the 5' RACE reads through MiXCR, listing each CDR3 protein once. This sample has about 800,000 distinct CDR3 sequences, with 12% found just once. A remark on this clonotype: Its specificity is not known.

Trimming took 2 bases from V and 5 from J; bases not matched to a gene: 10. The length of the CDR3 is 16 residues. Study outcomes and limitations: Seven to nine highly homologous variants formed a TCR beta motif that appeared characteristic of ankylosing spondylitis blood.

The clonotype was recovered from a male donor with ankylosing spondylitis. V and J are TRBV12-3 or TRBV12-4 and TRBJ2-7, with TRBD2 matching over 9 bases. The sample consisted of blood, either unsorted or a sorted T cell fraction (not recorded which). The CDR3: CASSLRASGMGDEQYF. The CDR3 region has the DNA TGTGCCAGCAGTTTAAGGGCTAGCGGGATGGGCGACGAGCAGTACTTC.